The source of this T cell receptor beta chain is a study of blood T cell repertoires in COVID-19. About the study: Some COVID-19 samples were acute and others convalescent; all came from the United States, Italy and Spain. T cells, B-cell-depleted T cells, or PBMCs supplied cDNA or gDNA.

CDR3 size: 13 residues. Trimming left V 6 bases short and J 5 bases short, with 11 bases between. As originally analysed: Amplifying reference gene primers gave estimates of nucleated cell counts. Here immunoSEQ multiplex PCR was the method, and the copy in TCRdb shows in-frame clones only, minus some. Clone size and the V and J calls come from that table; the DNA yielded D and trimming. The table includes some 290,000 clones, around 78% detected once. The clonotype was recovered from a man aged 55 to 69 who had recovered from COVID-19. The chain has TRBV12-3 or TRBV12-4 and TRBJ1-5; the D gene is possibly TRBD1 (6 bases). The specimen was peripheral blood. Here the CDR3 reads CASRGYRDQPQHF. Written as DNA, the CDR3 is TGTGCCAGCAGGGGTTACAGGGATCAGCCCCAGCATTTT.